A selection of T cell receptor beta chains follows, all from one sample in a study of Ad26.COV2.S vaccination and SARS-CoV-2 variants. Sequencing was performed with immunoSEQ multiplex PCR; in TCRdb, only in-frame clones are kept and a portion is missing. This sample carries approximately 500,000 clones, about 83% of them seen once, and the ten largest clones take roughly 12%. The sample in question was peripheral blood, obtained in a trial of Ad26.COV2.S vaccine versus placebo. The receptors were sampled from a person between 18 and 65 years old who received the Ad26.COV2.S COVID-19 vaccine or a placebo. The CDR3 runs from the conserved cysteine through the conserved F or W. The D gene is left open where the match is weak. Some rows have no size entry. The others give once, few or many, or a class for an expanded clone.

j_call: TRBJ2-7; d_call: .; clone_size: .; v_call: TRBV7-8; cdr3_nt: TGTGCCAGCAGCTATGCGGCTGGGGAGCAGTACTTC; cdr3_aa: CASSYAAGEQYF
j_call: TRBJ2-1; d_call: .; clone_size: .; v_call: TRBV7-9; cdr3_nt: TGTGCCAGCAGCTTAGGGGGGGCATTTGATGAGCAGTTCTTC; cdr3_aa: CASSLGGAFDEQFF
j_call: TRBJ2-7; d_call: .; clone_size: .; v_call: TRBV12-3/TRBV12-4; cdr3_nt: TGTGCCAGCAGTTTAGGACTTTCCTACGAGCAGTACTTC; cdr3_aa: CASSLGLSYEQYF
j_call: TRBJ2-1; d_call: TRBD2; clone_size: .; v_call: TRBV9; cdr3_nt: TGTGCCAGCAGCGAGGGGACTAGCGGGAGAGGAGAGCAGTTCTTC; cdr3_aa: CASSEGTSGRGEQFF
j_call: TRBJ2-1; d_call: TRBD2; clone_size: .; v_call: TRBV7-3; cdr3_nt: TGTGCCAGCAGCCTACCAGGGACTAGCAATGAGCAGTTCTTC; cdr3_aa: CASSLPGTSNEQFF
j_call: TRBJ1-4; d_call: .; clone_size: .; v_call: TRBV28; cdr3_nt: TGTGCCAGCAGTACCGGACCACCGAATGAAAAACTGTTTTTT; cdr3_aa: CASSTGPPNEKLFF
j_call: TRBJ1-3; d_call: .; clone_size: .; v_call: TRBV28; cdr3_nt: TGTGCCAGCAGTCACTCCACAGGGCCTGCTGGAAACACCATATATTTT; cdr3_aa: CASSHSTGPAGNTIYF
j_call: TRBJ2-7; d_call: .; clone_size: once; v_call: TRBV14; cdr3_nt: TGTGCCAGCAGCCAAATGGATCGAACATACGAGCAGTACTTC; cdr3_aa: CASSQMDRTYEQYF
j_call: TRBJ1-1; d_call: .; clone_size: .; v_call: TRBV18; cdr3_nt: TGTGCCAGCTCACCAATCGGAGCGGACACTGAAGCTTTCTTT; cdr3_aa: CASSPIGADTEAFF
j_call: TRBJ1-1; d_call: TRBD1; clone_size: .; v_call: TRBV19; cdr3_nt: TGTGCCAGTAGTACGACACACAGGGGTCTCTTT; cdr3_aa: CASSTTHRGLF
j_call: TRBJ2-1; d_call: TRBD2; clone_size: .; v_call: TRBV4-3; cdr3_nt: TGCGCCAGCAGCCCGGGACTAGCATCCAATGAGCAGTTCTTC; cdr3_aa: CASSPGLASNEQFF
j_call: TRBJ2-3; d_call: .; clone_size: .; v_call: TRBV24-1; cdr3_nt: TGTGCCACCAGTGATTTGTCCGGTTCCGCAGATACGCAGTATTTT; cdr3_aa: CATSDLSGSADTQYF
j_call: TRBJ2-3; d_call: TRBD1; clone_size: once; v_call: TRBV29-1; cdr3_nt: TGCAGCGCCAGGGGGCGCCTGACAGATACGCAGTATTTT; cdr3_aa: CSARGRLTDTQYF
j_call: TRBJ2-3; d_call: TRBD2; clone_size: .; v_call: TRBV6-5; cdr3_nt: TGTGCCAGCAGTCCCTGGGCGGGAGCAGATACGCAGTATTTT; cdr3_aa: CASSPWAGADTQYF
j_call: TRBJ2-5; d_call: .; clone_size: once; v_call: TRBV28; cdr3_nt: TGTGCCAGCAGTACCCTTTGGGGAGAGACCCAGTACTTC; cdr3_aa: CASSTLWGETQYF
j_call: TRBJ2-1; d_call: .; clone_size: .; v_call: TRBV11-2; cdr3_nt: TGTGCCAGCAGCTTAGCGGTTGACGAGCAGTTCTTC; cdr3_aa: CASSLAVDEQFF
j_call: TRBJ2-1; d_call: .; clone_size: .; v_call: TRBV9; cdr3_nt: TGTGCCAGCAGCGTAGGGCCCGCGACCGGGGACAATGAGCAGTTCTTC; cdr3_aa: CASSVGPATGDNEQFF
j_call: TRBJ1-1; d_call: .; clone_size: once; v_call: TRBV27; cdr3_nt: TGTGCCGCAAGACCGACGGTGAACACTGAAGCTTTCTTT; cdr3_aa: CAARPTVNTEAFF
j_call: TRBJ2-1; d_call: .; clone_size: once; v_call: TRBV30; cdr3_nt: TGTGCCTGGTCGGGGAACGGAATCTACAATGAGCAGTTCTTC; cdr3_aa: CAWSGNGIYNEQFF
j_call: TRBJ1-5; d_call: .; clone_size: .; v_call: TRBV6-2/TRBV6-3; cdr3_nt: TGTGCCAGCAGTTATCTAGACGGTAATCAGCCCCAGCATTTT; cdr3_aa: CASSYLDGNQPQHF
j_call: TRBJ2-3; d_call: TRBD1; clone_size: .; v_call: TRBV7-2; cdr3_nt: TGTGCCAGCTCCCTGGGACAGTCCACAGATACGCAGTATTTT; cdr3_aa: CASSLGQSTDTQYF
j_call: TRBJ2-1; d_call: .; clone_size: .; v_call: TRBV4-1; cdr3_nt: TGCGCCAGCAGCCAACTTTCTGAGTACAATGAGCAGTTCTTC; cdr3_aa: CASSQLSEYNEQFF
j_call: TRBJ2-7; d_call: .; clone_size: once; v_call: TRBV28; cdr3_nt: TGTGCCAGCAGTCTCATGACCGAGCAGTACTTC; cdr3_aa: CASSLMTEQYF
j_call: TRBJ1-6; d_call: .; clone_size: once; v_call: TRBV11-3; cdr3_nt: TGTGCCACGAAAGAACGGGGAGGTGAGGATTCACCCCTCCACTTT; cdr3_aa: CATKERGGEDSPLHF
j_call: TRBJ2-1; d_call: TRBD2; clone_size: .; v_call: TRBV3-1/TRBV3-2; cdr3_nt: TGTGCCAGCAAGATGACTAGCGGGTACAATGAGCAGTTCTTC; cdr3_aa: CASKMTSGYNEQFF
j_call: TRBJ1-5; d_call: .; clone_size: .; v_call: TRBV19; cdr3_nt: TGTGCCAGTAGTATATTTGGCAGGGTTAGGCAGCCCCAGCATTTT; cdr3_aa: CASSIFGRVRQPQHF
j_call: TRBJ1-6; d_call: .; clone_size: .; v_call: TRBV6-5; cdr3_nt: TGTGCCAGCAGCCCAGGGGTCTGGCTCGAGTCACCCCTCCACTTT; cdr3_aa: CASSPGVWLESPLHF
j_call: TRBJ2-4; d_call: TRBD2; clone_size: .; v_call: TRBV10-1; cdr3_nt: TGCGCCAGCAGTGCCCCGGGACTACTTGCGTACTTC; cdr3_aa: CASSAPGLLAYF
j_call: TRBJ1-1; d_call: .; clone_size: .; v_call: TRBV3-1/TRBV3-2; cdr3_nt: TGTGCCAGCAGCCAAGCGCTAGTGCCGGGACAAGAAGCTTTCTTT; cdr3_aa: CASSQALVPGQEAFF
j_call: TRBJ1-5; d_call: .; clone_size: .; v_call: TRBV19; cdr3_nt: TGTGCCAGTAGTATGGAGGGGAGAAGCAATCAGCCCCAGCATTTT; cdr3_aa: CASSMEGRSNQPQHF
j_call: TRBJ2-3; d_call: .; clone_size: few; v_call: TRBV21-1; cdr3_nt: TGTGCCAGCAGGCCAGACAGGGGATGGACAGATACGCAGTATTTT; cdr3_aa: CASRPDRGWTDTQYF
j_call: TRBJ1-2; d_call: .; clone_size: .; v_call: TRBV20-1; cdr3_nt: TGCAGTGCTAGAGTCGAGTGGGGCTACACCTTC; cdr3_aa: CSARVEWGYTF
j_call: TRBJ2-7; d_call: TRBD2; clone_size: once; v_call: TRBV7-8; cdr3_nt: TGTGCCAGCAGCTTAGCAGATGCTAGCGGGACCTACGAGCAGTACTTC; cdr3_aa: CASSLADASGTYEQYF
j_call: TRBJ1-6; d_call: .; clone_size: .; v_call: TRBV28; cdr3_nt: TGTGCCAGCAGTTTATCTTTAGGGACTCCCGTCCACTTT; cdr3_aa: CASSLSLGTPVHF
j_call: TRBJ1-1; d_call: TRBD1; clone_size: .; v_call: TRBV28; cdr3_nt: TGTGCCAGCAGTTTTAGCAGGGGGCTTTTGGGAGCTGAAGCTTTCTTT; cdr3_aa: CASSFSRGLLGAEAFF
j_call: TRBJ1-1; d_call: .; clone_size: .; v_call: TRBV6-2/TRBV6-3; cdr3_nt: TGTGCCAGCAGTTACGGGCAGTCCACTGAAGCTTTCTTT; cdr3_aa: CASSYGQSTEAFF
j_call: TRBJ2-7; d_call: TRBD2; clone_size: .; v_call: TRBV7-3; cdr3_nt: TGTGCCAGCAGCTTAACCGATGGACTAGACGAGCAGTACTTC; cdr3_aa: CASSLTDGLDEQYF
j_call: TRBJ2-5; d_call: TRBD2; clone_size: .; v_call: TRBV5-5; cdr3_nt: TGTGCCAGCAGCCCCTGGGGTGCGGGAGGGCCGCGGGAGACCCAGTACTTC; cdr3_aa: CASSPWGAGGPRETQYF
j_call: TRBJ2-5; d_call: .; clone_size: .; v_call: TRBV7-9; cdr3_nt: TGTGCCAGCAGCCCAGGGACACTCCAAGAGACCCAGTACTTC; cdr3_aa: CASSPGTLQETQYF
j_call: TRBJ2-1; d_call: .; clone_size: .; v_call: TRBV7-2; cdr3_nt: TGTGCCAGCAGCCTTCGCCGTTTAACCGGGCGCCACAATGGGCAGTTCTTC; cdr3_aa: CASSLRRLTGRHNGQFF
j_call: TRBJ1-2; d_call: .; clone_size: .; v_call: TRBV15; cdr3_nt: TGTGCCACCAGCAGGGACACGTCTCGAGGGGATGGCTACACCTTC; cdr3_aa: CATSRDTSRGDGYTF
j_call: TRBJ2-2; d_call: .; clone_size: .; v_call: TRBV6-5; cdr3_nt: TGTGCCAGCAGTTACCTTCGGGGAGCGAACACCGGGGAGCTGTTTTTT; cdr3_aa: CASSYLRGANTGELFF
j_call: TRBJ1-2; d_call: .; clone_size: .; v_call: TRBV12-3/TRBV12-4; cdr3_nt: TGTGCCAGCAGTTTATCCCGGGGCTACACCTTC; cdr3_aa: CASSLSRGYTF